This TCR beta chain was obtained from a study of cytomegalovirus exposure and HLA in healthy donors (dated by TCRdb to about 2017). For the wider study: According to an earlier analysis of 587 of the donors, about 179 million T cells yielded 95 million to 140 million unique TCR beta sequences and around 300 Gb of sequence data. Of the 300 to 500 genotyped donors, roughly 80% were placed in the genetic ancestry cluster associated with self-reported Caucasian donors. The number of typed donors differed by locus: about 629-630 for A, B, C, DRB1 and DQB1; some 540 for DQA1; approximately 600 for DPA1; and around 450 for DPB1. Roughly 5 DR-DQ haplotypes were handled as single units for association and clustering, since linkage in the cohort was strong. Among roughly 400 genotyped donors of the cohort, an average of around 220,000 unique TCR beta nucleotide sequences was sequenced per donor, of which about 20% were non-productive. A separate validation cohort of about 110 different subjects was used in addition to the roughly 720-subject first cohort. Every repertoire in the discovery cohort had been generated on one and the same sequencing platform. Rather than using new phenotypic data, the later analysis identified candidate immune exposures from TCR beta sequences and from how often those sequences occurred across donors. A later genetic analysis took genome-wide SNP genotypes for about 55% of the 666 donors and used that subset as a discovery cohort. In a later analysis, previously published TCR beta repertoires from some 640 donors were re-analyzed and high-resolution HLA genotyping was added so that TCR occurrence patterns could be studied. Alongside the repertoire data, information on donor age, sex, ethnicity and CMV serostatus was compiled. To predict cytomegalovirus infection status, the study combined high-throughput TCR immunosequencing, statistical association of individual TCRs with disease status, and machine learning. Using immunosequencing, the study profiled T cell repertoires from about 610 subjects and related those repertoires to cytomegalovirus serostatus. The study aimed to test whether cataloging public T cell receptors could reveal signatures of past pathogen exposure. An earlier analysis of 587 of the donors used high-throughput TCR beta sequencing to judge whether each TCR beta V gene segment behaved as functional or pseudogenic. An early release that covered about 600 HLA-typed donors contained around 330 gigabases of sequencing data and 65 million to 100 million unique TCR sequences. Class I and class II HLA loci were covered by the typing at four-digit resolution. On the study overall, not on this receptor specifically: In a later analysis, most CMV-associated TCR beta chains were found to appear HLA-restricted, with HLA associations seemingly driven largely by CMV exposure. In an earlier analysis of some 500 of the donors, most TCR beta V segments were observed in productive rearrangements about 87% or about 30% of the time, broadly matching IMGT annotations. The authors suggested that the approach could potentially be generalized to other disease states and immunological phenotypes. The sequencing pipeline was judged likely to have produced a cluster of highly shared sequence variants as a technical artifact. A further reported finding was that TCR beta sequences accurately predicted the HLA-A and HLA-B alleles for most subjects in the first cohort. Sequencing depth was assumed to be roughly uniform across donors in the presence/absence analyses, though that assumption may not hold. In a later analysis, some 18,000 TCR beta sequences were associated with specific HLA alleles at a false discovery rate of 0.05. Some IMGT-functional V segments, including TRBV6-2 and TRBV6-3, could not be told apart with the 87-base-pair reads, so those segments were excluded. Linkage disequilibrium might explain the correlated functional status among segregating V segments, but an unknown experimental factor could not be ruled out. A later analysis found that TCR association rates varied across HLA loci, with DRB1 alleles showing the most associated TCRs and HLA-C alleles the fewest. Most TCR sequences were observed very rarely across donors, whereas some public TCRs were present in many individuals. A total of fewer than 200 TCR beta chains were listed by the study as associated with cytomegalovirus. According to a later analysis, parvovirus B19, influenza, CMV and Epstein-Barr virus appeared linked to several top co-occurrence clusters. Cytomegalovirus status was reported to be diagnosed by the classifier with high specificity and sensitivity in both the original and validation cohorts. A later genetic analysis reported fewer N-insertions in productive TCRs among donors in an Asian-associated ancestry cluster than the roughly 670-donor mean. In a later genetic analysis, a missense DCLRE1C variant was associated with V-gene and J-gene trimming of TCR beta chains, and the association was replicated in an independent cohort. Because counts were too low, more than 15 rarely observed V segments, including chromosome 9 orphons, were excluded from the earlier analysis of 587 of the donors. Because some donors lacked HLA typing at each locus, the association tests relied only on the typed subset. This cohort had only TCR beta chains sequenced, and the lack of alpha or paired-chain data limited which features could be detected. In a later analysis, HLA-associated TCR beta chains showed more clonal expansion and lower generation probabilities than non-associated chains that were equally common. The only immune exposure information available for the cohort was CMV serostatus. In vitro tests confirmed that a few of the cytomegalovirus-associated TCR beta chains recognize cytomegalovirus antigens. Assigning TCR associations to individual alleles was difficult when HLA alleles, especially DR and DQ, strongly co-occurred.

A word on this clone: The specificity of this receptor is unknown. No base qualities exist here, and no much larger clone lies one base off it.

V is trimmed back by 5 bases and J by 5 bases, and the junction contains 12 bases that no gene match accounts for. The CDR3 covers 17 residues, taking in both the cysteine and the phenylalanine. The only DNA kept is the CDR3, 51 bases in frame from the first base. CDR1 and CDR2 are drawn from the germline V gene (reference sequence): SEHNR, FQNEAQ. The cohort was made up of 650 to 700 healthy bone marrow donors. At the time of sampling, all cohort members were nominally healthy, though unrecorded immune exposures were likely present. The donor tested CMV seropositive and was one of the 289 seropositive cohort members. A peripheral blood sample was provided by each donor, and peripheral blood mononuclear cells were used for TCR beta sequencing. Genomic DNA was extracted from the blood cell samples with the Qiagen DNeasy Blood Extraction Kit. The library relied on the immunoSEQ multiplex PCR assay. A mixture of 60 forward primers for TCR Vbeta segments and 13 reverse primers for TCR Jbeta segments was used in the multiplex PCR. The CDR3 region of rearranged TCR beta genes was amplified from genomic DNA by a multiplex PCR assay. The amplified TCR beta libraries were sequenced on the Illumina HiSeq System as 87-base-pair reads. Per the authors' processing: A later analysis tallied roughly 80 million unique TCR beta chains across the 550 to 850 repertoires, and around 10 million of those chains were shared by two or more donors. Raw reads were error-corrected and collapsed into unique sequences with a nearest-neighbor algorithm that merged closely related sequences to remove PCR and sequencing errors. Alignment of CDR3 sequences to IMGT reference sequences was used to assign V, D and J gene segments. Each retained sequence needed at least a six-nucleotide match to both a V gene segment and a J gene segment. Rearrangements were classified as productive when the CDR3 lacked stop codons and remained in frame with V and J, and all other rearrangements were classified as non-productive. CDR3 was defined according to IMGT convention as the region running from the second conserved V-encoded cysteine to the conserved J-encoded phenylalanine. Sequences without an unambiguous match to a single V gene segment were excluded from the earlier analysis of 500 to 700 of the donors. An earlier analysis of 587 of the donors classified V segments as functional when productive rearrangements were above 56.7% and as segregating when the standard deviation between donors was above 5%. A statistical classification framework was built for diagnosing cytomegalovirus status from the catalog of TCR beta chain sequences. V and J gene assignment, in a later analysis, came from comparing TCR nucleotide sequences with IMGT/GENE-DB human TR gene sequences. Using the TCRdist pipeline, a later analysis assigned CDR3 sequences along with most-parsimonious VDJ recombination scenarios. In a later analysis, every TCR beta chain was defined by the combination of its CDR3 amino acid sequence and its V-gene family, and reads without a unique V-gene family were dropped. A later analysis removed roughly 590 highly shared, low-generation-probability nucleotide sequences to deal with suspected cross-contamination and a sequencing artifact. A later analysis calculated a clonal expansion index for each public chain from normalized within-repertoire ranks of inferred template counts. A later analysis computed generation probabilities with a VDJ recombination model fitted to out-of-frame rearrangements, and checked the results against IGoR. Hypergeometric tests were used in a later analysis to score TCR-TCR, TCR-HLA and TCR-CMV co-occurrence, with a repertoire-size bias correction applied to the TCR pairs. To estimate false discovery rates, a later analysis permuted the HLA or CMV assignments 20 times. In a later analysis, co-occurring TCRs were grouped using DBSCAN, and TCRdist sequence similarity was added for clustering within HLA-allele-positive subsets. For co-occurrence clustering, repertoires with fewer than 30,000 or more than 120,000 public chains were excluded, along with about five repertoires with anomalous nucleotide sharing. The table was pulled from immuneACCESS by TCRdb, which kept in-frame rearrangements only. Such tables lose some clones; where checked, under half of the loss comes from unresolved V genes, and the rest has no known cause. V, J and clone size derive from that table, while D and trimming were established from the DNA sequence. Present in this sample are 270,000 or so clones, 75% to 90% of which were seen just once. Of the sample, roughly 4% falls within the top ten clones.

Input material: PBMCs. This clonotype originated in a middle-aged man in good health and CMV-seropositive. Recombination connected TRBV7-9 to TRBJ2-7; the central 13 bases match TRBD2. The sequence in DNA is TGTGCCAGCAGCCCGGTCCCGGGACTAGCGGGAACCAACGAGCAGTACTTC. It is translated as CASSPVPGLAGTNEQYF.